The 14 T cell receptor beta chains presented below share a single source sample, sequenced in a study of cytomegalovirus exposure and HLA in healthy donors. Primers: 60 Vbeta forward and 13 Jbeta reverse. Using immunoSEQ multiplex PCR, the repertoire was profiled, and TCRdb retains in-frame clones only, with some absent. This repertoire includes about 130,000 clones. Material for sequencing was PBMCs. All receptors come from a man aged 40-49 years in good health and CMV-seronegative.

Here the CDR3 reads CASSQNLGQGTDTQYF. In DNA, the CDR3 is TGTGCCAGCAGCCAAAACTTGGGACAGGGAACAGATACGCAGTATTTT. This rearrangement joins TRBV4-2 to TRBJ2-3; 9 bases match TRBD1. With 2 bases clipped from V and 3 bases from J, the junction kept 6 bases outside the gene matches. Per germline, CDR1 LGHNA and CDR2 YNFKEQ. This CDR3 comprises 16 residues.

CDR3 region: CASSLHRTDTQYF. CDR3 in DNA: TGTGCCAGCAGCTTACATCGCACAGATACGCAGTATTTT. The chain is built from TRBV11-3 and TRBJ2-3; D unclear. The CDR3 consists of 13 residues. Germline assignment: CDR1 SGHNT and CDR2 YENEEA. V dropped 2 bases and J dropped 1 base, with 4 bases sitting between them. Based on the CDR3 plus reference TRBV11-3 and TRBJ2-3, the full variable domain is EAGVVQSPRYKIIEKKQPVAFWCNPISGHNTLYWYLQNLGQGPELLIRYENEEAVDDSQLPKDRFSAERLKGVDSTLKIQPAELGDSAVYLCASSLHRTDTQYFGPGTRLTVL.

V gene TRBV28 combines with J gene TRBJ1-2; TRBD1 matches at 9 bases. V shed 2 bases and J 4 bases; nucleotides not matched to a gene: 8. The germline V gene encodes CDR1 MDHEN and CDR2 SYDVKM. The CDR3 has 16 residues. CDR3 sequence reads: CASSLVGTGPPYGYTF. As DNA, the CDR3 is TGTGCCAGCAGTTTAGTTGGGACAGGGCCCCCCTATGGCTACACCTTC.

The V and J genes are TRBV30 and TRBJ1-5, with a possible D match to TRBD1 (5 bases). The CDR3 has 17 residues. The germline V and J ends were trimmed by 3 bases and 4 bases, with 22 bases remaining between them. The germline CDR1 and CDR2 sequences are GTSNPN and SVGIG (reference sequence). This chain's CDR3 is CAWSNALTTASNQPQHF. CDR3 in DNA: TGTGCCTGGAGCAATGCACTGACGACAGCTTCAAATCAGCCCCAGCATTTT.

This chain's CDR3 is CASSVAQGHTGELFF. Written as DNA, the CDR3 is TGTGCCAGCAGCGTAGCCCAGGGGCACACCGGGGAGCTGTTTTTT. J is TRBJ2-2 and V is TRBV9; a weak D match, TRBD1 (6 bases). Trimming cost V 0 bases and J 3 bases, with 9 bases left between them. This CDR3 has 15 amino acids. Germline V gene sequence: CDR1 SGDLS, CDR2 YYNGEE.

The chain uses TRBV30 and TRBJ1-5, with D tentatively TRBD1 (6 bases). The germline V gene encodes CDR1 GTSNPN and CDR2 SVGIG (reference sequence). V was trimmed by 2 bases and J by 6 bases, leaving 17 bases between them. This CDR3 region has 15 residues. As DNA, the CDR3 is TGTGCCTGGAGTAAACAGGGAACTGTTACTCAGCCCCAGCATTTT. Amino acid sequence: CAWSKQGTVTQPQHF.

The J gene is TRBJ2-2, the V gene TRBV6-4, with a weak D call TRBD1 (5 bases). Per germline, CDR1 MRHNA and CDR2 SNTAGT. The CDR3 is 14 residues long. Deletions cut 5 bases from V and 3 bases from J, with 10 bases between. In DNA form, the CDR3 reads TGTGCCAGCAGTCGGACATGGGACACCGGGGAGCTGTTTTTT. It translates to CASSRTWDTGELFF.

J is TRBJ2-1 and V is TRBV6-5; no firm D call. The CDR3 runs 13 residues. CDR1 and CDR2 (germline): MNHEY, SVGAGI. Trimming shortened V by 5 bases and J by 7 bases, and 12 bases separated the two germline ends. The CDR3 DNA sequence: TGTGCCAGCAGTCGAGGAGTCGTGAATGAGCAGTTCTTC. This encodes CASSRGVVNEQFF.

CDR3 residues: CASSLGGNTGWEAFF. DNA for the CDR3: TGCGCCAGCAGCTTGGGGGGGAATACAGGGTGGGAAGCTTTCTTT. The J gene is TRBJ1-1, the V gene TRBV5-1; D possibly corresponds to TRBD1 (6 bases). CDR3 length: 15 amino acids. Per the germline V gene, CDR1 is SGHRS and CDR2 is YFSETQ. V lost 0 bases and J 8 bases, leaving 17 bases between the germline ends.

V usage is TRBV5-1 and J usage is TRBJ2-3; TRBD2 aligns across 8 bases. The V gene's germline CDR1 is SGHRS and CDR2 YFSETQ. J gave up 3 bases and V 6 bases, and 3 bases lay outside the gene matches. This CDR3 region has 13 residues. Here the CDR3 DNA reads TGCGCCAGCATGAGCGGGAGTACAGATACGCAGTATTTT. It encodes CASMSGSTDTQYF.

This chain connects TRBV5-4 to TRBJ1-4; D is possibly TRBD1 (5 bases). The germline gives CDR1 SGHNT, CDR2 YYREEE (reference sequence). Trimming shortened V by 1 base and J by 4 bases, and 8 bases separated the two germline ends. The CDR3 totals 14 residues. CDR3 sequence: CASSLTGDNEKLFF. The CDR3 DNA is TGTGCCAGCAGCTTGACAGGAGATAATGAAAAACTGTTTTTT.

The chain has TRBV5-6 and TRBJ2-1; perhaps TRBD1 as D (5 bases). This CDR3 is 16 amino acids long. Germline V CDR1 and CDR2: SGHDT, YYEEEE. V lost 0 bases and J 5 bases, leaving 15 bases between the germline ends. As DNA, the CDR3 is TGTGCCAGCAGCTTGGATGGACAAATGCTAAACAATGAGCAGTTCTTC. Protein: CASSLDGQMLNNEQFF.

The V and J genes are TRBV4-1 and TRBJ1-3; D might be TRBD1 (5 bases). Germline V CDR1 and CDR2: MGHRA, YSYEKL. V was trimmed by 7 bases and J by 0 bases, leaving 13 bases between them. The CDR3 sequence is 15 residues long. The CDR3 spells CASNDRQTSGNTIYF. DNA of the CDR3: TGCGCCAGCAACGACCGACAGACCTCTGGAAACACCATATATTTT.

This sequence joins TRBV7-9 and TRBJ2-7; 10 bases are shared with TRBD2. This CDR3 is 15 amino acids long. Germline-derived CDR1 and CDR2 are SEHNR and FQNEAQ (reference sequence). The ends lost 1 base at V and 2 bases at J; junction bases unmatched: 2. CDR3 in DNA: TGTGCCAGCAGCTTAGGGACTAGCGGAACCTACGAGCAGTACTTC. This gives the protein CASSLGTSGTYEQYF.